This paragraph covers one TCR beta chain sequence. This CDR3 contains 14 residues. Germline V lookup: CDR1 KGHSH, CDR2 LQKENI. Trimming cost V 6 bases and J 7 bases; bases outside gene matches: 6. Primers for the PCR totalled 60 Vbeta and 13 Jbeta. Clones were sequenced by immunoSEQ multiplex PCR, and TCRdb holds only the in-frame ones, with some missing. The data contain around 100,000 clones, approximately 87% of them singletons. This entry is derived from a study of cytomegalovirus exposure and HLA in healthy donors. This chain connects TRBV18 to TRBJ2-2; 9 bases fit TRBD1. The sequenced sample consisted of PBMCs. This receptor was taken from a man aged 35 to 55 in good health and CMV-seronegative. The CDR3 sequence is CASSQQGAYGELFF. The DNA of the CDR3 is TGTGCCAGCTCCCAACAGGGGGCTTACGGGGAGCTGTTTTTT.